This entry features one T cell receptor (beta chain) sequence. Different DNA sequences within this sample yield the same CDR3. The sample originates from a study of shared clonotypes between healthy human individuals. Profiled with immunoSEQ multiplex PCR; TCRdb holds only in-frame clones, not every one. The table records a few million clones, approximately 92% of them present only once. The CDR3 sequence is 14 residues long. Germline lookup yields CDR1 SGHAT and CDR2 FQNNGV. Trimming left V 1 base short and J 4 bases short, with 10 bases between. This TCR derives from a man between 18 and 29 years old in good health. V is TRBV11-2 and J is TRBJ1-1; maybe TRBD1 (5 bases). The sample was naive CD4+ T cells sorted from blood. Sample subset: CD45RA+ positively selected. The CDR3 loop is CASSLVRGGTEAFF. The CDR3 region has the DNA TGTGCCAGCAGCTTAGTAAGGGGTGGCACTGAAGCTTTCTTT.